These 18 T cell receptor beta chains originate from one sample sequenced in a study of breast tumors, draining lymph nodes, adjacent tissues (dated by TCRdb to 2015 to 2016). Lymph node samples came from the axillary draining lymph nodes of breast cancer patients. Libraries came from multiplex PCR. The sequencer was an Illumina HiSeq 2000. TCRdb reworked the public reads: Q25 trimming with fastp, MiXCR clone assembly, productive beta chains retained. Each entry is one CDR3 protein sequence, shown with its most common DNA and genes. For this sample the table gives 150,000 or so distinct CDR3 sequences, of which about 30% were detected only once. The ten largest clonotypes hold around 4% of the sample. Sequencing was done on a sample of axillary lymph node tissue. The receptor source for this set is a female donor with breast cancer. Some clones in this sample may be carry-over from other donors' samples.

This clonotype was recorded many times. The rearrangement joins TRBV14 to TRBJ1-5; D possibly corresponds to TRBD1 (5 bases). This CDR3 has 13 amino acids. Trimming left V 1 base short and J 6 bases short, with 7 bases between. The V gene's germline CDR1 is SGHDN and CDR2 FVKESK. The CDR3 reads CASSQVRGQPQHF. The CDR3 coding sequence is TGTGCCAGCAGCCAAGTTAGGGGTCAGCCCCAGCATTTT.

V usage is TRBV20-1 and J usage is TRBJ2-3; D possibly corresponds to TRBD2 (6 bases). This CDR3 has 14 amino acids. Germline values: CDR1 DFQATT, CDR2 SNEGSKA (reference sequence). The V gene lost 1 base and the J gene lost 4 bases, with 12 bases spanning the gap. The CDR3 sequence is CSARVGGGSDTQYF. The CDR3 DNA reads TGCAGTGCTAGAGTGGGTGGGGGGTCAGATACGCAGTATTTT.

This clonotype appeared many times. This chain's CDR3 is CASSLVTAGADSYEQYF. CDR3 nucleotide sequence: TGTGCCAGCAGCTTAGTCACGGCAGGGGCAGACTCCTACGAGCAGTACTTC. The chain links TRBV7-9 to TRBJ2-7, with D perhaps TRBD1 (6 bases). Per the germline V gene, CDR1 is SEHNR and CDR2 is FQNEAQ (reference sequence). Trimming stripped 1 base from V and 0 bases from J, with 16 bases between. The CDR3 is 17 residues long.

This clonotype has ten or more counts. A much larger clonotype is one base distant, so this may be a read error. The rearrangement joins TRBV7-8 to TRBJ2-5; a weak D match, TRBD1 (6 bases). This CDR3 is 15 amino acids long. Looked up from germline, CDR1 is SGHVS and CDR2 is FQNEAQ. The CDR3 sequence is CASSLVGGYQETQHF. Here the CDR3 DNA reads TGTGCCAGCAGCTTAGTAGGGGGTTACCAAGAGACCCAGCACTTC.

CDR3: CASSVQGGYTEAFF. The DNA for the CDR3 is TGTGCCAGCAGCGTACAGGGCGGGTACACTGAAGCTTTCTTT. This chain joins TRBV11-2 and TRBJ1-1, with D possibly TRBD1 on 6 matching bases. With 5 bases removed from V and 3 bases from J, the gap between germline ends came to 13 bases. CDR3 length: 14 amino acids. Germline assignment: CDR1 SGHAT and CDR2 FQNNGV.

At least ten counts were recorded for this clonotype. This chain connects TRBV12-3 or TRBV12-4 to TRBJ2-3; D remains ambiguous. This CDR3 contains 15 residues. Between the trimmed V and J ends, which lost 7 bases and 0 bases, there was a span of 14 bases. The CDR3 protein is CASIPITQSTDTQYF. The CDR3 DNA reads as TGTGCCAGCATCCCCATCACTCAGAGCACAGATACGCAGTATTTT.

This clonotype appeared many times. The CDR3 is CSARTSGEPPETQYF. Here the CDR3 DNA reads TGCAGTGCCCGAACTAGCGGGGAACCCCCCGAGACCCAGTACTTC. This chain joins TRBV20-1 and TRBJ2-5; TRBD2 agrees at 10 bases. The CDR3 has 15 amino acids. V was pared by 6 bases and J by 5 bases, with 12 bases of the junction left unmatched. Germline CDR1 DFQATT, CDR2 SNEGSKA (reference sequence).

This clonotype was seen repeatedly, ten times or more. The chain recombines TRBV20-1 with TRBJ1-5; D possibly corresponds to TRBD1 (6 bases). The V gene lost 2 bases and the J gene lost 12 bases, with 14 bases spanning the gap. The CDR3 is 12 residues long. Germline CDR1 and CDR2: DFQATT and SNEGSKA (reference sequence). The chain's CDR3 is CSARQTGAYQHF. The CDR3 DNA reads TGCAGTGCTAGACAGACAGGCGCCTACCAGCATTTT.

This clonotype was recorded many times. V gene TRBV19 combines with J gene TRBJ2-1; no definite D call. Trimming removed 5 bases at V and 9 bases at J, with 17 bases between. The CDR3 contains 14 residues. Looked up from germline, CDR1 is LNHDA and CDR2 is SQIVND (reference sequence). In DNA, the CDR3 is TGTGCCAGTAGTCAGTGGCCCCGTATACGTGAGCAGTTCTTC. Protein sequence: CASSQWPRIREQFF.

This sequence joins TRBV7-2 and TRBJ2-3; TRBD2 aligns across 16 bases. The junction had 8 bases not matched to a gene; V was cut back by 4 bases and J by 1 base. Germline V CDR1 and CDR2: SGHTA, FQGNSA. CDR3 size: 19 residues. CDR3: CASSSGTSGRADGTDTQYF. Here the CDR3 DNA reads TGTGCCAGCAGCTCGGGGACTAGCGGGAGGGCCGACGGCACAGATACGCAGTATTTT.

Comments on this clonotype: A much larger clone sits a single nucleotide away, making a read error possible. V gene TRBV6-5 combines with J gene TRBJ2-2; TRBD2 matches 10 bases. The length of the CDR3 is 15 residues. Germline CDR1 is MNHEY and CDR2 is SVGAGI. V shed 6 bases and J 6 bases; nucleotides not matched to a gene: 7. The CDR3 nucleotides read TGTGCCAGCAGACCTAGCGGGAGAGCCGCCGGGGAGCTGTTTTTT. This sequence encodes CASRPSGRAAGELFF.

In its sample, this clonotype was seen many times. The rearrangement uses TRBV10-3 and TRBJ2-1; 9 positions match TRBD2. The V segment lost 5 bases and the J segment 1 base; nucleotides outside the gene matches: 9. This CDR3 comprises 17 residues. Germline lookup yields CDR1 ENHRY and CDR2 SYGVKD. The CDR3: CAISQYETSGSYNEQFF. The DNA for the CDR3 is TGTGCCATCAGTCAGTACGAGACTAGCGGATCCTACAATGAGCAGTTCTTC.

This clonotype was recorded at least ten times. The V call is TRBV29-1, the J call TRBJ2-7; D call uncertain. The CDR3 is 12 residues long. V lost 2 bases to trimming and J lost 0 bases, with 5 bases between them. Germline V gives CDR1 SQVTM, CDR2 ANQGSEA. The CDR3 DNA follows: TGCAGCGTTGAAATGCACTCCTACGAGCAGTACTTC. Residues: CSVEMHSYEQYF.

This clonotype was picked up many times. A much larger clonotype is one base distant, so this may be a read error. CDR3 in DNA: TGTGCCAGCAGTCACTCAGGGGATAGCAATCAGCCCCAGCATTTT. This encodes CASSHSGDSNQPQHF. The V gene is TRBV6-4, the J gene TRBJ1-5; D is perhaps TRBD1 (6 bases). From germline, CDR1 is MRHNA and CDR2 SNTAGT. This CDR3 comprises 15 residues.

This clonotype has a single count. A much larger clone sits a single nucleotide away, making a read error possible. The V gene is TRBV11-2, the J gene TRBJ2-5; 7 bases fit TRBD1. The CDR3 contains 15 residues. CDR1 is SGHAT, CDR2 FQNNGV, per germline. Losses at the gene ends were 4 bases for V and 2 bases for J; bases not matched to a gene: 7. The CDR3 protein is CASSWTGTAQETQYF. The CDR3, as DNA: TGTGCCAGCAGCTGGACTGGGACAGCACAAGAGACCCAGTACTTC.

At least ten counts were recorded for this clonotype. The chain joins TRBV6-5 to TRBJ1-6; tentative D call: TRBD1 (6 bases). The CDR3 has 16 amino acids. Germline CDR1 reads MNHEY; CDR2 reads SVGAGI. V lost 5 bases, J lost 9 bases, and 20 bases lay in between. This CDR3 is CASSDVGGSGTSPLHF. The CDR3 coding sequence is TGTGCCAGCAGTGACGTGGGGGGCAGCGGTACTTCACCCCTCCACTTT.

J is TRBJ1-5 and V is TRBV2; D gene unclear. Germline V gives CDR1 SNHLY, CDR2 FYNNEI. This CDR3 comprises 11 residues. V lost 5 bases and J 14 bases, leaving 13 bases between the germline ends. The CDR3 DNA follows: TGTGCCAGCAGTAACAAAGGGTACGAGCATTTT. Its translation is CASSNKGYEHF. Full variable domain (missing parts from reference TRBV2 and TRBJ1-5): EPEVTQTPSHQVTQMGQEVILRCVPISNHLYFYWYRQILGQKVEFLVSFYNNEISEKSEIFDDQFSVERPDGSNFTLKIRSTKLEDSAMYFCASSNKGYEHFGDGTRLSIL.

There are a few counts of this clonotype. This rearrangement joins TRBV7-9 to TRBJ1-1, with a weak D call TRBD1 (6 bases). The CDR3 extends over 12 amino acids. The germline CDR1 and CDR2 sequences are SEHNR and FQNEAQ (reference sequence). V lost 10 bases and J lost 6, with 15 bases in between. Here the CDR3 reads CATLGQGPEAFF. CDR3 nucleotide sequence: TGTGCCACCCTGGGGCAGGGGCCTGAAGCTTTCTTT. The entire variable domain, with the rest obtained from reference TRBV7-9 and TRBJ1-1, is as follows: DTGVSQNPRHKITKRGQNVTFRCDPISEHNRLYWYRQTLGQGPEFLTYFQNEAQLEKSRLLSDRFSAERPKGSFSTLEIQRTEQGDSAMYLCATLGQGPEAFFGQGTRLTVV.